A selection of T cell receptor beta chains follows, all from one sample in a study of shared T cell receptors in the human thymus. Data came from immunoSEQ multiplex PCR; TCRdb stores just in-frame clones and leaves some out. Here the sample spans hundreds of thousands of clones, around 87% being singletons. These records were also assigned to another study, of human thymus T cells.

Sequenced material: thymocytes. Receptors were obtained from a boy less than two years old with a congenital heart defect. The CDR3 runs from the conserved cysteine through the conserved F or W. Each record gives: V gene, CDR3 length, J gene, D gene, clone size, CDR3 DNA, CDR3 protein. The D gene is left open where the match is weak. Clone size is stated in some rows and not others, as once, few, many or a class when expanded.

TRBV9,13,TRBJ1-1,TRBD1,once,TGTGCCAGCAGCTCCCGGACAGGGGATGAAGCTTTCTTT,CASSSRTGDEAFF
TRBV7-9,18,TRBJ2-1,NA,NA,TGTGCCAGCAGCTTAGCCCGGCCAGGGATGGGCCCGGGGGATGAGCAGTTCTTC,CASSLARPGMGPGDEQFF
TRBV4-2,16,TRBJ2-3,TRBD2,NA,TGTGCCAGCAGCCACCCCGCGGGAGGACGGACAGATACGCAGTATTTT,CASSHPAGGRTDTQYF
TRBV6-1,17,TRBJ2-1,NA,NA,TGTGCCAGCAGTGAAGCGAAGGGGCGGAACTCCTACAATGAGCAGTTCTTC,CASSEAKGRNSYNEQFF
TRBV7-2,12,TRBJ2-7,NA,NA,TGTGCCAGCAGCTGGAGCTCCTACGAGCAGTACTTC,CASSWSSYEQYF
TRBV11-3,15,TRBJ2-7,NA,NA,TGTGCCAGCAGCTTACAGGGAGGCGGCTCCTACGAGCAGTACTTC,CASSLQGGGSYEQYF
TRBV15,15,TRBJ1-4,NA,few,TGTGCCACCAGCAGAGATCTATGGACTAATGAAAAACTGTTTTTT,CATSRDLWTNEKLFF
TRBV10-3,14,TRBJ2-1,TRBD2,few,TGTGCCATCAGAAGACTAGCGGGAGTGTATGAGCAGTTCTTC,CAIRRLAGVYEQFF
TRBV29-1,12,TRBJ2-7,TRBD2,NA,TGCAGCGCCTTGACTAGCGGGTACGAGCAGTACTTC,CSALTSGYEQYF
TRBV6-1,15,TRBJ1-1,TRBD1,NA,TGTGCCAGCAGTGAACGGCGCAGGGGGATGGGTGAAGCTTTCTTT,CASSERRRGMGEAFF
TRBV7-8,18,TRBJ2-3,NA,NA,TGTGCCAGCAGCCCCTCCGGTAGAACTAGCTTGAACACAGATACGCAGTATTTT,CASSPSGRTSLNTDTQYF
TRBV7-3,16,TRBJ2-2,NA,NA,TGTGCCAGCAGCCTGGCGGGACCCTATAACACCGGGGAGCTGTTTTTT,CASSLAGPYNTGELFF
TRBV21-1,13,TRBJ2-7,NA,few,TGTGCCAGCAGCCTCAGACCGGGTGGGGAGCAGTACTTC,CASSLRPGGEQYF
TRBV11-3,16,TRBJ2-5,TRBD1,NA,TGTGCCAGCAGCTCTACGACAGGGCCCAACCAAGAGACCCAGTACTTC,CASSSTTGPNQETQYF
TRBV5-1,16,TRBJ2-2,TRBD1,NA,TGCGCCAGCAGCCTTGCCGGGACAGCTAAAGGGAGGGAGCTGTTTTTT,CASSLAGTAKGRELFF
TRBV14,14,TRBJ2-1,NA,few,TGTGCCAGCAGCCAAGTTGGGCTCCAGAGTCGGCAGTTCTTC,CASSQVGLQSRQFF
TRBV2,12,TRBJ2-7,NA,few,TGTGCCAGCGCCAGGGAGGACTACGAGCAGTACTTC,CASAREDYEQYF
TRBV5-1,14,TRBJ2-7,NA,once,TGCGCCAGCAGCTGTCAGTCGGGAACCTACGAGCAGTACTTC,CASSCQSGTYEQYF
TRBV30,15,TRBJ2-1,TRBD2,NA,TGTGCCTGGGGCCCGGTGGGACTACCTATGAATGAGCAGTTCTTC,CAWGPVGLPMNEQFF
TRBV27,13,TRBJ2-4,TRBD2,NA,TGTGCCAGCAGTGCGGGAGTGGAAAACATTCAGTACTTC,CASSAGVENIQYF
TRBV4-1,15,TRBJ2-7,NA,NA,TGCGCCAGCAGCTGTCCCCGTGCCACTACCTACGAGCAGTACTTC,CASSCPRATTYEQYF
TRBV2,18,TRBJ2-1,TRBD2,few,TGTGCCAACCTCTGGACTAGCGGGACCTCTTTCTCCTACAATGAGCAGTTCTTC,CANLWTSGTSFSYNEQFF
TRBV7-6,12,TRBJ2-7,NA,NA,TGTGCCAGCAGCTCTCAAGGAGCCGAGCAGTACTTC,CASSSQGAEQYF
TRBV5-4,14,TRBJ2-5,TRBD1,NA,TGTGCCAGCAGCGTAACAGGGGCGGGAGAGACCCAGTACTTC,CASSVTGAGETQYF
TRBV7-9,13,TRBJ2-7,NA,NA,TGTGCCAGCAGCCCCCGAGTCGGGTACGAGCAGTACTTC,CASSPRVGYEQYF
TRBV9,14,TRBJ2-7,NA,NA,TGTGCCAGCAGCGTAGGGTGGCAGTCCTACGAGCAGTACTTC,CASSVGWQSYEQYF
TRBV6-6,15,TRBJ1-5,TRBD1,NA,TGTGCCAGCAGTGGGACAGGGGTTAGCAATCAGCCCCAGCATTTT,CASSGTGVSNQPQHF
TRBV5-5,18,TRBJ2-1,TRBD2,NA,TGTGCCAGCAGCTTGGGACTAGCGGGAGTTGGAGCCATCAATGAGCAGTTCTTC,CASSLGLAGVGAINEQFF
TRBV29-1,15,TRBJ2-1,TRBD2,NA,TGCAGCCAACGCATGGCGGCTAGCGGGGACAATGAGCAGTTCTTC,CSQRMAASGDNEQFF
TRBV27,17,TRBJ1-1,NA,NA,TGTGCCAGCAGTTTATTACTCCCGACAGACTTGAACACTGAAGCTTTCTTT,CASSLLLPTDLNTEAFF